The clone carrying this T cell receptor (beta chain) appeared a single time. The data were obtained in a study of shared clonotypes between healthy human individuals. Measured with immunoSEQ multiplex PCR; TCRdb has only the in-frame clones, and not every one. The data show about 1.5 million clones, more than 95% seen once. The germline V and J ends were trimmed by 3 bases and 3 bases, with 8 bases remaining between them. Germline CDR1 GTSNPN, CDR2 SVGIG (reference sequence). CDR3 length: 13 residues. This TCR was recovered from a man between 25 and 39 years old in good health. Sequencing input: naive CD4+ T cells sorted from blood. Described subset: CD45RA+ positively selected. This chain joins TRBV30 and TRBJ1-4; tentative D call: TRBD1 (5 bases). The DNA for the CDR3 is TGTGCCTGGAGGGGGCAGGCTAATGAAAAACTGTTTTTT. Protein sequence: CAWRGQANEKLFF.